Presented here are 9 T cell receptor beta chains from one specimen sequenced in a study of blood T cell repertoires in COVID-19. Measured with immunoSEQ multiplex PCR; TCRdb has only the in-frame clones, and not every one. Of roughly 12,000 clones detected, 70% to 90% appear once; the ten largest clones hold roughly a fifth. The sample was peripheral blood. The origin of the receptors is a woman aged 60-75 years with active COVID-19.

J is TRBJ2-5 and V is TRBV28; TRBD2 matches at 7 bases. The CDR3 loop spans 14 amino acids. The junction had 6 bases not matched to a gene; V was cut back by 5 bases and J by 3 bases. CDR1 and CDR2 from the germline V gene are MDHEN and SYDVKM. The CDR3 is CASSGDGGKETQYF. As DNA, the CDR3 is TGTGCCAGCAGTGGTGACGGGGGGAAAGAGACCCAGTACTTC.

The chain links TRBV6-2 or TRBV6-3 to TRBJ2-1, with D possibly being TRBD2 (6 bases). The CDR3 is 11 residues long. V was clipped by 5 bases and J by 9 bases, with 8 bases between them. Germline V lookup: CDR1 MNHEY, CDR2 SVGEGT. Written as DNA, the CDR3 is TGTGCCAGCAGTAATAGCGGTGAGCAGTTCTTC. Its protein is CASSNSGEQFF.

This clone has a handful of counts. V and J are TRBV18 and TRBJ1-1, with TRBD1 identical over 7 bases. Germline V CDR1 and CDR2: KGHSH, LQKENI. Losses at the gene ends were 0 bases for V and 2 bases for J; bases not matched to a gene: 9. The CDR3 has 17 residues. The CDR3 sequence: CASSPPSGQGGNTEAFF. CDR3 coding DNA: TGTGCCAGCTCACCACCCTCGGGCCAGGGGGGAAACACTGAAGCTTTCTTT.

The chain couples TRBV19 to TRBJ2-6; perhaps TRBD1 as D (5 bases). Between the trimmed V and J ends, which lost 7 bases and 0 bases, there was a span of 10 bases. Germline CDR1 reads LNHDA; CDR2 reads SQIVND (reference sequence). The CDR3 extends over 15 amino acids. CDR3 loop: CASKQDHSGANVLTF. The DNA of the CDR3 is TGTGCCAGTAAACAGGACCACTCTGGGGCCAACGTCCTGACTTTC.

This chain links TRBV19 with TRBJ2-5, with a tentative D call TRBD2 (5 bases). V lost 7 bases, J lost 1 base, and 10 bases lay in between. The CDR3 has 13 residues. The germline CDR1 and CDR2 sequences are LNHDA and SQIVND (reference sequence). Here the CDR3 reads CASNPGSQETQYF. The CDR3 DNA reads TGTGCCAGTAACCCGGGGAGCCAAGAGACCCAGTACTTC.

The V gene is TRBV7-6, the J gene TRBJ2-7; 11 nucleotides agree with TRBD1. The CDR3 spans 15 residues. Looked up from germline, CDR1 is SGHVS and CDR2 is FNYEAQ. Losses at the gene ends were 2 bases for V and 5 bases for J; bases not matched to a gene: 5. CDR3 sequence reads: CASSLRGTGGDEQYF. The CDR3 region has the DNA TGTGCCAGCAGCTTAAGGGGGACAGGGGGAGACGAGCAGTACTTC.

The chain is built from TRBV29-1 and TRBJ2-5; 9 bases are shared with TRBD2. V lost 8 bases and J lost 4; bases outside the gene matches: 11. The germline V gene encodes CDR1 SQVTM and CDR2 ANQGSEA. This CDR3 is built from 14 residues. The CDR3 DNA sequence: TGCAGCTTCAGGGGTCTTAGCGGGGGAGAGACCCAGTACTTC. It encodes CSFRGLSGGETQYF. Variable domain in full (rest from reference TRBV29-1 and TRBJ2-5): SAVISQKPSRDICQRGTSLTIQCQVDSQVTMMFWYRQQPGQSLTLIATANQGSEATYESGFVIDKFPISRPNLTFSTLTVSNMSPEDSSIYLCSFRGLSGGETQYFGPGTRLLVL.

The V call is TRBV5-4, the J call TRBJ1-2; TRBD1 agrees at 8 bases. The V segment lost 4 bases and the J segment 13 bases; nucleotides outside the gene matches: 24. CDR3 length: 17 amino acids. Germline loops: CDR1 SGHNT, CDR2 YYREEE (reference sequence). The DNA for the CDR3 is TGTGCCAGCAGCCCCGGAAACACGGACAGGGATAGTCTCTCGGGCACCTTC. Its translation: CASSPGNTDRDSLSGTF.

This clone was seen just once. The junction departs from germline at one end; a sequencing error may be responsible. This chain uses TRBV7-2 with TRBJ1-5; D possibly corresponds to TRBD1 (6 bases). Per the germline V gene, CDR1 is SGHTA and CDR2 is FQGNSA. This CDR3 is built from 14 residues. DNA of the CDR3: TGTGTCAGCAGCTTAGGCCGGGCCGCAGGGGCCCAGCATTTT. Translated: CVSSLGRAAGAQHF.